These T cell receptor beta chains were read from a single sample in a study of T cell repertoires in cytomegalovirus infection. What these receptors recognize is not known. MiXCR was run by TCRdb on the reads, yielding one entry per CDR3 protein. The table has about 160,000 distinct CDR3 sequences, about 22% seen once. The material was CD8+ T cells from cultured PBMCs, obtained from culture after CMV antigen stimulation. The receptors here all came from a human donor in good health (CMV status not recorded). Some clones in this sample may be carry-over from other donors' samples. Each CDR3 is given with its conserved first and last residue. The D gene is left open where the match is weak. A row's size may be missing; if present it is once, few, many or a size class.

D gene | J gene | clone size | V gene | CDR3 DNA | CDR3 protein
- | TRBJ1-1 | - | TRBV7-2 | TGTGCCAGCAGCTTGGGGGTGGGGGATGCTTTCTTT | CASSLGVGDAFF
- | TRBJ1-1 | - | TRBV12-3/TRBV12-4 | TGTGCCAGCACCCACGGGAGGAACACTGAAGCTTTCTTT | CASTHGRNTEAFF
- | TRBJ2-1 | few | TRBV6-6 | TGTGCCAGCATCGAGAGCGATGAGCAGTTCTTC | CASIESDEQFF
- | TRBJ1-1 | few | TRBV27 | TGTGCCAGCAGTTGGGTAGGGCCGAACACTGAAGCTTTCTTT | CASSWVGPNTEAFF
- | TRBJ2-7 | few | TRBV7-2 | TGTGCCAGCAGCTTAGATTCCTTAGCGGTAAGGGCGGGCGAGCAGTACTTC | CASSLDSLAVRAGEQYF
TRBD1 | TRBJ2-5 | - | TRBV28 | TGTGCCAGCAGCCGCTTCCGGGACAGGGGAAAAGAGACCCAGTACTTC | CASSRFRDRGKETQYF
- | TRBJ1-5 | many | TRBV27 | TGTGCCAGCAGTCCGGACACTCTCGGTCAGCCCCAGCATTTT | CASSPDTLGQPQHF
TRBD1 | TRBJ2-3 | - | TRBV7-2 | TGTGCCAGCAGCTTAGATTGGGCGGGGACAGGGCGCACAGATACGCAGTATTTT | CASSLDWAGTGRTDTQYF
TRBD1 | TRBJ1-4 | - | TRBV12-3/TRBV12-4 | TGTGCCAGCAGGTCAGGCAGGACAGGGGTTGAAAAACTGTTTTTT | CASRSGRTGVEKLFF
- | TRBJ1-5 | - | TRBV12-3/TRBV12-4 | TGTGCCAGCAGCCTCACAGGGAAGGGAGGTCAGCCCCAGCATTTT | CASSLTGKGGQPQHF
- | TRBJ1-5 | few | TRBV5-1 | TGCGCCAGCAGCTTGGGTGACATAAATAGCAATCAGCCCCAGCATTTT | CASSLGDINSNQPQHF
TRBD1 | TRBJ1-5 | - | TRBV6-9 | TGTGCCAGCAGCATGGTTGGGACAGGGGGTGTCGGCAATCAGCCCCAGCATTTT | CASSMVGTGGVGNQPQHF
- | TRBJ2-1 | - | TRBV29-1 | TGCAGCGTTGAAGATCCGCACAGTGCCTTTGGGAATGAGCAGTTCTTC | CSVEDPHSAFGNEQFF
- | TRBJ2-6 | few | TRBV7-6 | TGTGCCAGCAGCTTAAGGATTGAGGATTCTGGGGCCAACGTCCTGACTTTC | CASSLRIEDSGANVLTF
TRBD1 | TRBJ2-7 | - | TRBV6-1 | TGTGCCAGCAGTGATTTTAACAGGGGCCACTCCTACGAGCAGTACTTC | CASSDFNRGHSYEQYF
- | TRBJ1-3 | few | TRBV7-9 | TGTGCCAGCAGCTTAGAGGGAAACACCATATATTTT | CASSLEGNTIYF
- | TRBJ1-2 | few | TRBV6-5 | TGTGCCACCGACGGGGACTATGGCTACACCTTC | CATDGDYGYTF
- | TRBJ2-2 | few | TRBV10-3 | TGTGCCATCAGTGAAGGGGGGGCGCGGAACACCGGGGAGCTGTTTTTT | CAISEGGARNTGELFF
TRBD1 | TRBJ2-7 | few | TRBV6-6 | TGTGCCAGCACTATACCCGGGACAGGGAACGAGCAGTACTTC | CASTIPGTGNEQYF
- | TRBJ2-3 | few | TRBV27 | TGTGCCAGCAGTTTATCGCTAGATACGCAGTATTTT | CASSLSLDTQYF
- | TRBJ2-2 | many | TRBV7-3 | TGTGCCAGCAGCTTAGGGGGGAACACCGGGGAGCTGTTTTTT | CASSLGGNTGELFF
TRBD1 | TRBJ2-5 | few | TRBV27 | TGTGCCAGCAGTTTATGGACAGGTCAAGAGACCCAGTACTTC | CASSLWTGQETQYF
TRBD2 | TRBJ2-7 | - | TRBV6-1 | TGTGCCAGCAGTGAAGGGGGGACTAGCGGGGGCCTGAGGTACGAGCAGTACTTC | CASSEGGTSGGLRYEQYF
- | TRBJ2-5 | - | TRBV6-5 | TGTGCCAGCAGTTACTCGCTTCCAGGAGTGGGGCAAGAGACCCAGTACTTC | CASSYSLPGVGQETQYF
TRBD1 | TRBJ2-5 | - | TRBV7-9 | TGTGCCAGCAGCTTAGGAGGCCGGGGACAGGCACTGGGAGAGACCCAGTACTTC | CASSLGGRGQALGETQYF
TRBD1 | TRBJ1-6 | many | TRBV7-2 | TGTGCCAGCAGCTTGGAGGGGGCCGGCTTATGGGATTCACCCCTCCACTTT | CASSLEGAGLWDSPLHF
- | TRBJ2-5 | few | TRBV7-2 | TGTGCCAGCAGCGTAATACAAGAGACCCAGTACTTC | CASSVIQETQYF
- | TRBJ1-1 | few | TRBV19 | TGTGCCAGTAGATTGGGGGCGAACACTGAAGCTTTCTTT | CASRLGANTEAFF
TRBD1 | TRBJ1-4 | few | TRBV10-3 | TGTGCCATCAGTGATCAAAACAGGGGACGTAATGAAAAACTGTTTTTT | CAISDQNRGRNEKLFF
TRBD1 | TRBJ1-5 | few | TRBV7-2 | TGTGCCAGCAGCCCTCCCCGGAGGGGGACAGGGGGTAATCCATTACAAAATCAGCCCCAGCATTTT | CASSPPRRGTGGNPLQNQPQHF
TRBD2 | TRBJ2-7 | many | TRBV7-8 | TGTGCCAGCAGCTCCGGACTAGCGGGGCTGGAGACCTACGAGCAGTACTTC | CASSSGLAGLETYEQYF
TRBD1 | TRBJ2-1 | few | TRBV7-2 | TGTGCCAGCAGCTTAAGGGACAGGGATAATGAGCAGTTCTTC | CASSLRDRDNEQFF
TRBD1 | TRBJ1-5 | few | TRBV2 | TGTGCCAGCAGTGTCCCAACAGGGGGTAAAGATCAGCCCCAGCATTTT | CASSVPTGGKDQPQHF
TRBD2 | TRBJ2-1 | - | TRBV9 | TGTGCCAGCAGCGTAGCGGCGGGGGAAGGTGGGGATGAGCAGTTCTTC | CASSVAAGEGGDEQFF
- | TRBJ1-5 | once | TRBV4-1 | TGCGCCAGCAGCCAAGGATTTAGCAATCAGCCCCAGCATTTT | CASSQGFSNQPQHF
- | TRBJ1-1 | - | TRBV4-1 | TGCGCCAGCAGCGGCAGGGCGCCGGGCACTGAAGCTTTCTTT | CASSGRAPGTEAFF
- | TRBJ2-7 | - | TRBV7-2 | TGTGCCAGCAGCTTTAGGCCTCGGGGGGCGGATGAGCAGTACTTC | CASSFRPRGADEQYF
- | TRBJ1-5 | few | TRBV6-2/TRBV6-3 | TGTGCCAGCAGTCCCGGGCCCAGGCCCCAGCATTTT | CASSPGPRPQHF
- | TRBJ1-1 | - | TRBV4-3 | TGCGCCAGCAGCCAAGAAATGATTCAGGGGTTAGCTTTCTTT | CASSQEMIQGLAFF
TRBD1 | TRBJ2-7 | - | TRBV14 | TGTGCCAGCAGCATGACAGGGGGCGGGTGGTACGAGCAGTACTTC | CASSMTGGGWYEQYF
- | TRBJ2-1 | few | TRBV10-3 | TGTGCCATCAGTGAGGTCCCCCCAGAATTCAGTTACAATGAGCAGTTCTTC | CAISEVPPEFSYNEQFF
- | TRBJ1-6 | - | TRBV2 | TGTGCCAGCCTAGGGGGACGGGGATCACCCCTCCACTTT | CASLGGRGSPLHF
- | TRBJ1-1 | few | TRBV6-5 | TGTGCCAGCAGTTACTGGGCAGGGGATACTGAAGCTTTCTTT | CASSYWAGDTEAFF
TRBD1 | TRBJ2-7 | - | TRBV29-1 | TGCAGCGTCCACACCTATACAGGGGATTCCTCCTACGAGCAGTACTTC | CSVHTYTGDSSYEQYF
- | TRBJ2-1 | few | TRBV4-1 | TGCGCCAGCAGCCAAGAAAAGAATGAGCAGTTCTTC | CASSQEKNEQFF
TRBD1 | TRBJ2-1 | - | TRBV11-2 | TGTGCCAGCAGCTTAGTTCTACAGGGGTTGGGCAATGAGCAGTTCTTC | CASSLVLQGLGNEQFF
TRBD1 | TRBJ2-7 | - | TRBV7-2 | TGTGCCAGCTGTTGGGGACAGTCCTACGAGCAGTACTTC | CASCWGQSYEQYF
- | TRBJ1-1 | - | TRBV28 | TGTGCCAGCAGTTTAACTGGGACTACGAGCAGAAACACTGAAGCTTTCTTT | CASSLTGTTSRNTEAFF
- | TRBJ1-5 | - | TRBV7-8 | TGTGCCAGCAGCTTATGGGGAAATAGCAATCAGCCCCAGCATTTT | CASSLWGNSNQPQHF
- | TRBJ1-6 | once | TRBV27 | TGTGCCAGCAGTCGTCAGAGAGGATCACCCCTCCACTTT | CASSRQRGSPLHF
TRBD1 | TRBJ1-5 | few | TRBV6-6 | TGTGCCAGCAGTTACTCGACAGGGATAAATCAGCCCCAGCATTTT | CASSYSTGINQPQHF
- | TRBJ1-5 | - | TRBV19 | TGTGCCAGTAGTCCCGGAGGGGAGATCAATCAGCCCCAGCATTTT | CASSPGGEINQPQHF
- | TRBJ1-5 | once | TRBV6-1 | TGTGCCAGCGGAGGGCGGGGGGGGAGCAATCAGCCCCAGCATTTT | CASGGRGGSNQPQHF
- | TRBJ1-6 | - | TRBV7-9 | TGTGCCAGCAGCTTAGTGGAGGGAGATTCACCCCTCCACTTT | CASSLVEGDSPLHF
TRBD2 | TRBJ2-2 | - | TRBV5-1 | TGCGCCAGCAGCTTGGAACTAGCGGGGGGAGGCACCGGGGAGCTGTTTTTT | CASSLELAGGGTGELFF
- | TRBJ2-1 | few | TRBV12-3/TRBV12-4 | TGTGCCAGCAGTTTATCTAGGGGAAGCTCCTACAATGAGCAGTTCTTC | CASSLSRGSSYNEQFF
TRBD1 | TRBJ2-3 | - | TRBV6-2/TRBV6-3 | TGTGCCAGCAGTTACTCTACCTCGGACAGGGCCACAGATACGCAGTATTTT | CASSYSTSDRATDTQYF
- | TRBJ2-3 | few | TRBV7-9 | TGTGCCAGCAGCCAGGACAGTAGCACAGATACGCAGTATTTT | CASSQDSSTDTQYF
- | TRBJ1-5 | - | TRBV18 | TGTGCCAGCTCTCCCCTCGTGACGGGCCAGCCCCAGCATTTT | CASSPLVTGQPQHF